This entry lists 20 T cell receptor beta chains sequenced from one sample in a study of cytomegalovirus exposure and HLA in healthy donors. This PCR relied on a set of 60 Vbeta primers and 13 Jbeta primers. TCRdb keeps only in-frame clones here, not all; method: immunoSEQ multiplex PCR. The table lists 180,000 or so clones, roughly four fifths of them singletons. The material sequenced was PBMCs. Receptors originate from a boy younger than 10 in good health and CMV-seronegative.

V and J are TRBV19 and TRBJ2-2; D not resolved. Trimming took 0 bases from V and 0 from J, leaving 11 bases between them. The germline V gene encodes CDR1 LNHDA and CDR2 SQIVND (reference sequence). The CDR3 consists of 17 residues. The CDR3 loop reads CASSIDLEVANTGELFF. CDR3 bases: TGTGCCAGTAGTATAGATTTAGAGGTGGCGAACACCGGGGAGCTGTTTTTT.

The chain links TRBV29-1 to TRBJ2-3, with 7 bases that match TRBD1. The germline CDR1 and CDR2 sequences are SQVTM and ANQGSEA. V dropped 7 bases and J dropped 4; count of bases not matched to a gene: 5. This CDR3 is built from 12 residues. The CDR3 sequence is CSGKQGSDTQYF. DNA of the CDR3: TGCAGCGGTAAACAGGGGTCAGATACGCAGTATTTT.

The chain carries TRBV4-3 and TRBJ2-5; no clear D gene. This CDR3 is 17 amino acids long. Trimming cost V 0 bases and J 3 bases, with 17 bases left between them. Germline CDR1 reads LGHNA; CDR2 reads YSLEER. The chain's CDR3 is CASSQDLGLPAKETQYF. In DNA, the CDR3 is TGCGCCAGCAGCCAAGATCTAGGCCTGCCGGCCAAAGAGACCCAGTACTTC.

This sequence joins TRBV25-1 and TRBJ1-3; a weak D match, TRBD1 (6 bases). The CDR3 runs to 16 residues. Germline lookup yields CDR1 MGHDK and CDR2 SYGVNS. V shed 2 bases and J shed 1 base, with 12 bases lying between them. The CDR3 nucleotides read TGTGCCAGCAGTGAACAGGGGCTAGGGTCTGGAAACACCATATATTTT. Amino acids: CASSEQGLGSGNTIYF.

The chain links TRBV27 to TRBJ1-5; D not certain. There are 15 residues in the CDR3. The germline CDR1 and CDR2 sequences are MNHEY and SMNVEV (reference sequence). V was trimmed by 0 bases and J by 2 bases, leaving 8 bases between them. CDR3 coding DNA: TGTGCCAGCAGTTTATCGGCTGCGGGCAATCAGCCCCAGCATTTT. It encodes CASSLSAAGNQPQHF.

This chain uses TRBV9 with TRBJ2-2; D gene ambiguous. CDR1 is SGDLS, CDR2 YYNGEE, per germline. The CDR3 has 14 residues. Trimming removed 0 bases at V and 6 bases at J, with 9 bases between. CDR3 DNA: TGTGCCAGCAGCGTAGATAGGCGGCCCGGGGAGCTGTTTTTT. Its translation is CASSVDRRPGELFF.

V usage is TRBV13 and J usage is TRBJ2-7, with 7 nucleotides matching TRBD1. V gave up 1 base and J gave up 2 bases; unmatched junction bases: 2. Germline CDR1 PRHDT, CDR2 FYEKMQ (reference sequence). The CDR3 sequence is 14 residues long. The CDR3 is CASSLVQGPYEQYF. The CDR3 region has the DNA TGTGCCAGCAGCTTAGTACAGGGGCCCTACGAGCAGTACTTC.

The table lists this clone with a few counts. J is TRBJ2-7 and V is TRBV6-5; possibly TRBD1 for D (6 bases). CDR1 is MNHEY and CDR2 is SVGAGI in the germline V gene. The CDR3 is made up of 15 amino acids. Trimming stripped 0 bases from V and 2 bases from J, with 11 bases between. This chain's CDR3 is CASSYSDRGPYEQYF. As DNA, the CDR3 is TGTGCCAGCAGTTACTCGGACAGAGGGCCCTACGAGCAGTACTTC.

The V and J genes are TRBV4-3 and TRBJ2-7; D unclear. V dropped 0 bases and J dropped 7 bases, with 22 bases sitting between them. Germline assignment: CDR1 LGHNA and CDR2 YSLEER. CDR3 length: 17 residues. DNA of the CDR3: TGCGCCAGCAGCCAAGATTCGACACCACTGAACCCACGGGAGCAGTACTTC. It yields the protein CASSQDSTPLNPREQYF.

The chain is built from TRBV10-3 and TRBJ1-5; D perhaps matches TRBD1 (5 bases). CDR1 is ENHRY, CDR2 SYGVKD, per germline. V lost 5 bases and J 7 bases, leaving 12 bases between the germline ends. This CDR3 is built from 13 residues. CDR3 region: CAISPSRGQPQHF. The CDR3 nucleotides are TGTGCCATCAGTCCTTCCCGGGGGCAGCCCCAGCATTTT.

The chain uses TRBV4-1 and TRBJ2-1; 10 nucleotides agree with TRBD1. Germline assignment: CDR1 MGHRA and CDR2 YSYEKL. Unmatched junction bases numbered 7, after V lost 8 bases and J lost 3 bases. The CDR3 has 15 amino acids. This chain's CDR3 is CASCTGTGDYNEQFF. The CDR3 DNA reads TGCGCCAGCTGTACCGGGACAGGGGACTACAATGAGCAGTTCTTC.

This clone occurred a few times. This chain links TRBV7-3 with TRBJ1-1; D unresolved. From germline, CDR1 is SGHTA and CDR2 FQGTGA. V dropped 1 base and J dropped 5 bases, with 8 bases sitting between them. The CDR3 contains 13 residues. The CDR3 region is CASSLKGGTEAFF. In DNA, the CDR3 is TGTGCCAGCAGCTTAAAGGGAGGAACTGAAGCTTTCTTT. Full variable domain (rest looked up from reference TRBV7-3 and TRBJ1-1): GAGVSQTPSNKVTEKGKYVELRCDPISGHTALYWYRQSLGQGPEFLIYFQGTGAADDSGLPNDRFFAVRPEGSVSTLKIQRTERGDSAVYLCASSLKGGTEAFFGQGTRLTVV.

CDR3 DNA: TGCGCCAGCAGCTTGGGTCTAACAGTCAAAAACATTCAGTACTTC. Residues: CASSLGLTVKNIQYF. This chain connects TRBV5-1 to TRBJ2-4; D is undetermined. Trimming pared 0 bases from V and 3 bases from J, leaving 10 bases between. CDR3 length equals 15 residues. Per germline, CDR1 SGHRS and CDR2 YFSETQ.

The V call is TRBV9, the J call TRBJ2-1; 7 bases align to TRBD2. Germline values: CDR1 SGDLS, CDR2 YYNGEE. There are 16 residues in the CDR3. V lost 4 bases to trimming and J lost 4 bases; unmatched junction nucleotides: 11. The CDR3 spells CASSQSRLAVYNEQFF. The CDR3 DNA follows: TGTGCCAGCAGCCAAAGTAGGCTAGCGGTGTACAATGAGCAGTTCTTC.

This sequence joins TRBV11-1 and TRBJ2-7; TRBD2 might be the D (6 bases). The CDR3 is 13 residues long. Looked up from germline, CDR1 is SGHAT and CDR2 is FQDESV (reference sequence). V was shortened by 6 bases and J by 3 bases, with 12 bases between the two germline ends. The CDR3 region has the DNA TGTGCCAGCAGTCGGGGGAATATCTACGAGCAGTACTTC. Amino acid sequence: CASSRGNIYEQYF.

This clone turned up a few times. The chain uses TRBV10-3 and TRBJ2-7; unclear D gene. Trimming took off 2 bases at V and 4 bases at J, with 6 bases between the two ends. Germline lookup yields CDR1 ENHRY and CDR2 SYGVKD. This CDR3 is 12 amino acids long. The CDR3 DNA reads TGTGCCATCAGTGAGAACAGTTACGAGCAGTACTTC. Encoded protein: CAISENSYEQYF.

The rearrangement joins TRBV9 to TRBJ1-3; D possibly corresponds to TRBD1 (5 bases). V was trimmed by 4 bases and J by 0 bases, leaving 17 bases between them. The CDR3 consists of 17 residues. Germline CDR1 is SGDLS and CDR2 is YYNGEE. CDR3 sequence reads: CASSTRTGTSSGNTIYF. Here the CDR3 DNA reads TGTGCCAGCAGCACTCGTACAGGAACCAGCTCTGGAAACACCATATATTTT.

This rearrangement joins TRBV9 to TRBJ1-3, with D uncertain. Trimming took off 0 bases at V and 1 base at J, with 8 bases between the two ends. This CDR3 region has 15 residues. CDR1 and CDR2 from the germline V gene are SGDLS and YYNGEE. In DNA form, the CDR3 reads TGTGCCAGCAGCGTAGGGACTAGATCTGGAAACACCATATATTTT. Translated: CASSVGTRSGNTIYF.

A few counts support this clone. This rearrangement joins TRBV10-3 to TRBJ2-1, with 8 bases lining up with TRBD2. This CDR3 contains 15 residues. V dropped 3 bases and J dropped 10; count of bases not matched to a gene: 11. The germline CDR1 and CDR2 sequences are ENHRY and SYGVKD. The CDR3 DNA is TGTGCCATCAGTGAATTTCGGGGGGGGCCCTGGGAGCAGTTCTTC. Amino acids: CAISEFRGGPWEQFF.

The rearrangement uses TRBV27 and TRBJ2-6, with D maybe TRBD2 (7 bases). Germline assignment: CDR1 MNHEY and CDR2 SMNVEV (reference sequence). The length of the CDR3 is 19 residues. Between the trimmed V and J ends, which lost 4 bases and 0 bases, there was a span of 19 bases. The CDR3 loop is CASSSLDRGALSGANVLTF. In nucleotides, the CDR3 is TGTGCCAGCAGTTCCCTTGACCGGGGGGCCCTCTCTGGGGCCAACGTCCTGACTTTC.